This TCR beta chain was identified during a study of T cell repertoires in cytomegalovirus infection. In the study overall: Both recently identified HLA-C-restricted and well-studied HLA-B-restricted CMV epitopes were used in the study. Signatures in public TCR beta sequences pointed to both CMV infection and matching HLA type.

Germline assignment: CDR1 SGHDT and CDR2 YYEEEE. V shed 0 bases and J 3 bases; nucleotides not matched to a gene: 2. CDR3 length equals 15 residues. TCRdb processed the reads anew with MiXCR; each CDR3 protein has one entry. The data contain some 350,000 distinct CDR3 sequences, just under 35% of them seen just once; the ten biggest clones take up around an eighth. This clonotype was counted a few times. Its antigen is not identified. Broader study findings: In two of eight donors, the top clonotype was HLA-C-restricted CMV-specific. Based on cumulative public TCR beta family frequency, carriers of CMV plus the relevant HLA were identified.

The sample in question was cultured PBMCs, obtained from culture after CMV antigen stimulation. The V gene is TRBV5-6, the J gene TRBJ2-7, with 11 positions matching TRBD2. The sequence derives from a human donor in good health (CMV status not recorded). Some clones in this sample may be carry-over from other donors' samples. The CDR3 DNA follows: TGTGCCAGCAGCTTGGGACTAGCGGGAATCTACGAGCAGTACTTC. Its translation is CASSLGLAGIYEQYF.